Described below is a single TCR beta chain sequence and its context. This entry belongs to a study of blood T cell repertoires in COVID-19. This table comes from immunoSEQ multiplex PCR, and its TCRdb copy is limited to in-frame clones, with some not included. The sample yields some 490,000 clones, 80% to 90% seen once. This CDR3 is built from 13 residues. V lost 4 bases and J 5 bases, leaving 12 bases between the germline ends. CDR1 GTSNPN and CDR2 SVGIG come from the germline V gene (reference sequence). The sequenced material came from PBMCs or T cells enriched from blood (not recorded which). This rearrangement joins TRBV30 to TRBJ2-1; D is perhaps TRBD2 (5 bases). This clonotype was sampled from a woman aged 55-70 years who had recovered from COVID-19. The CDR3 region has the DNA TGTGCCTGGAACTCGGGAATCCACAATGAGCAGTTCTTC. It codes for CAWNSGIHNEQFF.